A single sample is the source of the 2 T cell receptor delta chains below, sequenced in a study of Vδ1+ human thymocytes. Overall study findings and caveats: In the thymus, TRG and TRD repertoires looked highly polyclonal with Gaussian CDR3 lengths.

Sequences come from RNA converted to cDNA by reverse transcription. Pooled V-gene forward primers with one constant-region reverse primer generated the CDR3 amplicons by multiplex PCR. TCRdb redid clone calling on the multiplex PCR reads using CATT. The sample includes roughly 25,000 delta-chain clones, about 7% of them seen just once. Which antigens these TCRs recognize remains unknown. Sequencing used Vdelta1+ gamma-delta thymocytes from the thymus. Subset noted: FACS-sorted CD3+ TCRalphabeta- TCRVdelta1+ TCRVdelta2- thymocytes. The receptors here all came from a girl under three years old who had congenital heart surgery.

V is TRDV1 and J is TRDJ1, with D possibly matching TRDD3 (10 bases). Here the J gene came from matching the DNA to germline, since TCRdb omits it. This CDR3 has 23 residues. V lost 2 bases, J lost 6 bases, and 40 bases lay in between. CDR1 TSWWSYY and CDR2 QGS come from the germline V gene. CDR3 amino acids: CALGEMPNGLPTRDWGIHYKLIF. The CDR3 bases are TGTGCTCTTGGGGAAATGCCTAACGGCCTTCCTACTAGGGACTGGGGGATCCATTATAAACTCATCTTT.

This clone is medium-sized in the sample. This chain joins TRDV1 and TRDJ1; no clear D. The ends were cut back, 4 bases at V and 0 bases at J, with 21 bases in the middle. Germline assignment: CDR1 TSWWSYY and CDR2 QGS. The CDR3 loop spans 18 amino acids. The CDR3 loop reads CALGGSFRIPDYTDKLIF. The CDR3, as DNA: TGTGCTCTTGGGGGCTCATTCCGGATCCCTGATTACACCGATAAACTCATCTTT.